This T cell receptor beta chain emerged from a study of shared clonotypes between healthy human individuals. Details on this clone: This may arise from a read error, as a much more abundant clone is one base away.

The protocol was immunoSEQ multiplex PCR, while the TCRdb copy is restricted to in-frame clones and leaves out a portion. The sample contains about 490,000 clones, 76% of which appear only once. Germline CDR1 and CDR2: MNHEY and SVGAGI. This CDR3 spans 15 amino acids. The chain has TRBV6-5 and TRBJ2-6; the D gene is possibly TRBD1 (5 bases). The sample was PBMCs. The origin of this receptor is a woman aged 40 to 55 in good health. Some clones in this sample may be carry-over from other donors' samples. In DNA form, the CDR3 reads TGTGCCAGCAGGTCTAGAATCGCTGGGGCCGACGTCCTGACTTTC. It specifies CASRSRIAGADVLTF.